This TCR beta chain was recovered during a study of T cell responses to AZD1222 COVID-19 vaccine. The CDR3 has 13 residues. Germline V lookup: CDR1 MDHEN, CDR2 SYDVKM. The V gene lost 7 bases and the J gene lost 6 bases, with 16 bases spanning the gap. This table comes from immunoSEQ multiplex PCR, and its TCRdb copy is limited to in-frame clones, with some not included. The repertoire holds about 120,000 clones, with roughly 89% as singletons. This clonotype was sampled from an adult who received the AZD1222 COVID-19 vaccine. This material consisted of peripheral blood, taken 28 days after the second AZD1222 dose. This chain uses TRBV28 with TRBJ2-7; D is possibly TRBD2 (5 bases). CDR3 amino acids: CASTRDPRGEQYF. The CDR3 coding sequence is TGTGCCAGCACCCGGGATCCCCGCGGCGAGCAGTACTTC.